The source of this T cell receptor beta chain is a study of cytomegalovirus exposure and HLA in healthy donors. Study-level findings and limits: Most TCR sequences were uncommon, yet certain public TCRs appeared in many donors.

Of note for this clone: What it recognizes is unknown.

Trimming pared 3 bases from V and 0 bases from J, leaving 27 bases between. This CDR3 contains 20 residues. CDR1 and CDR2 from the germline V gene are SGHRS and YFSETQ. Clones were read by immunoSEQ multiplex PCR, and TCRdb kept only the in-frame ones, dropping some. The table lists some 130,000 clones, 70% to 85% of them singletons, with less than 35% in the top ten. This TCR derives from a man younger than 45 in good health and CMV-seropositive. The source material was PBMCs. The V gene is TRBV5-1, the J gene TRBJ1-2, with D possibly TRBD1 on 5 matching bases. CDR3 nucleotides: TGCGCCAGCAGCTCCAGTCCAGGCTGGGGGGAGAGAATGACTAACTATGGCTACACCTTC. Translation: CASSSSPGWGERMTNYGYTF.